A single sample gave rise to the 9 T cell receptor beta chains below, sequenced in a study of cytomegalovirus exposure and HLA in healthy donors. Primers: 60 Vbeta forward and 13 Jbeta reverse. The table came from immunoSEQ multiplex PCR; TCRdb's copy has only in-frame clones and leaves some out. The sample yields around 210,000 clones, over 65% seen once. Sequencing was performed on PBMCs. Receptors were obtained from a woman aged 30 to 39 in good health and CMV-seronegative.

The gene calls are TRBV6-5 and TRBJ1-1, with TRBD1 as a possible D gene (5 bases). V lost 5 bases and J 11 bases, leaving 15 bases between the germline ends. The germline CDR1 and CDR2 sequences are MNHEY and SVGAGI. This CDR3 comprises 12 residues. As DNA, the CDR3 is TGTGCCAGCAGTCCCGGGGGTCCCGGGGCTTTCTTT. It yields the protein CASSPGGPGAFF.

This sequence joins TRBV7-9 and TRBJ2-7, with D possibly being TRBD1 (5 bases). This CDR3 comprises 16 residues. Trimming removed 0 bases at V and 1 base at J, with 13 bases between. From germline, CDR1 is SEHNR and CDR2 FQNEAQ (reference sequence). The CDR3 loop reads CASSLARTIESYEQYF. CDR3 nucleotides: TGTGCCAGCAGCTTAGCGCGGACAATCGAGTCCTACGAGCAGTACTTC.

This chain connects TRBV7-7 to TRBJ2-3; perhaps TRBD1 as D (5 bases). This CDR3 has 13 residues. The germline V gene encodes CDR1 SSHAT and CDR2 FNYEAQ (reference sequence). Trimming cost V 5 bases and J 6 bases, with 12 bases left between them. CDR3 in DNA: TGTGCCAGCAGCCCAGGGTTGGGGGATACGCAGTATTTT. It encodes CASSPGLGDTQYF.

V and J are TRBV7-9 and TRBJ2-7; D gene ambiguous. CDR3 length equals 11 residues. The germline V gene encodes CDR1 SEHNR and CDR2 FQNEAQ (reference sequence). Trimming cost V 10 bases and J 6 bases, with 13 bases left between them. The CDR3 DNA follows: TGTGCCACAACCAGTGGCGGCGAGCAGTACTTC. Amino acids: CATTSGGEQYF.

V is TRBV14 and J is TRBJ1-2; D possibly corresponds to TRBD1 (5 bases). From germline, CDR1 is SGHDN and CDR2 FVKESK. V gave up 0 bases and J gave up 4 bases, with 12 bases separating them. This CDR3 has 15 residues. The CDR3 DNA follows: TGTGCCAGCAGCCAAGACCGCATGGGGGGCTATGGCTACACCTTC. Protein product: CASSQDRMGGYGYTF.

The chain is built from TRBV9 and TRBJ2-5; D possibly corresponds to TRBD1 (6 bases). This CDR3 is 14 amino acids long. V lost 4 bases to trimming and J lost 5 bases, with 15 bases between them. The germline gives CDR1 SGDLS, CDR2 YYNGEE. DNA of the CDR3: TGTGCCAGCAGCCCGCAGGGGACCGGTGAGACCCAGTACTTC. Its protein product is CASSPQGTGETQYF.

V is TRBV4-2 and J is TRBJ2-7, with TRBD2 matching over 8 bases. CDR1 LGHNA and CDR2 YNFKEQ come from the germline V gene. V was clipped by 0 bases and J by 2 bases; unmatched bases: 9. The CDR3 extends over 17 amino acids. The CDR3 DNA sequence: TGTGCCAGCAGCCAAGAGTCTCCAGCGGGAGAACCCTACGAGCAGTACTTC. This gives the protein CASSQESPAGEPYEQYF.

The CDR3 DNA sequence: TGTGCCAGCAGCTTATGGAGCGGGGACAATGAGCAGTTCTTC. Residues: CASSLWSGDNEQFF. The V call is TRBV11-3, the J call TRBJ2-1; 7 bases are a match to TRBD2. V dropped 2 bases and J dropped 5; count of bases not matched to a gene: 3. Germline CDR1 reads SGHNT; CDR2 reads YENEEA. This CDR3 contains 14 residues.

The chain joins TRBV30 to TRBJ1-1, with D maybe TRBD1 (5 bases). CDR1 GTSNPN and CDR2 SVGIG come from the germline V gene (reference sequence). The CDR3 contains 16 residues. V lost 2 bases to trimming and J lost 1 base, with 17 bases between them. In nucleotides, the CDR3 is TGTGCCTGGAGTAAAACTCAGGGAGGCTGGAACACTGAAGCTTTCTTT. Residues: CAWSKTQGGWNTEAFF.